Below, one T cell receptor (beta chain) is given with its context. This clone has only a few counts. No antigen is known for it. Base qualities are not provided; no much larger clone lies one nucleotide away. The data were obtained in a study of blood T cell repertoires in COVID-19 (dated by TCRdb to 2020 to 2021). Study-level background: Samples covering the acute and convalescent phases of COVID-19 were provided by collaborators in the United States, Italy and Spain. The repertoires were released in a freely available public database intended as a resource for research on the immune response to SARS-CoV-2. Sample metadata almost always included a de-identified subject ID, COVID-19 status, age in years and sex. The samples were drawn from the first 160 participants of the ongoing ImmuneRACE study and from 950 to 1,500 subjects provided by 6 global collaborators. Where HLA class I and class II types were available, the types were taken from metadata supplied by the sample provider, not from assay-based typing. Deeply sampled blood TCRbeta repertoires from subjects exposed to, actively infected with, or recovered from COVID-19 were included in the dataset. The material from the prospective study consisted of cDNA or gDNA derived from T cells, B-cell-depleted T cells, or PBMCs.

General study outcomes and caveats: Clinical and demographic metadata were provided uncurated, with the amount varying by source and participant.

Whole blood was collected in K2EDTA tubes by collaborating institutions according to the institutions' own protocols. For TCRbeta analysis, collaborators shipped samples in one of three forms: frozen whole blood, isolated PBMCs, or DNA extracted from either of those sample types. TCRbeta CDR3 regions were amplified from genomic DNA using the immunoSEQ Assay, a bias-controlled multiplex PCR. The study's own analysis went as follows. The number of nucleated cells in each sample was estimated by amplification of reference gene primers within the assay. To quantify the absolute abundance of each unique TCRbeta CDR3 rearrangement, sequence reads were collapsed and filtered. For each sample, productive Simpson clonality was calculated as the square root of Simpson's diversity index over productive rearrangements. The immuneACCESS repertoire file appears here via TCRdb, limited to in-frame rearrangements. These files lack a portion of the clones; in checked studies, under half of the deficit traces to unresolved V genes, and the cause of the others is not known. D and trimming were read from the DNA, whereas the V and J calls and clone size are those reported in that table. The sample table lists roughly 190,000 clones, about three quarters of them with a count of one. Together, the top ten hold around 8.1% of the sample.

The CDR3, from cysteine to phenylalanine, totals 14 residues. Only the CDR3 part of the read is kept: 42 bases, read in frame from the first base. V drops 0 bases and J drops 5 bases, leaving 12 bases in between. Taken from the germline V gene, the CDR1 and CDR2 loops are SGHDT and YYEEEE. This chain joins TRBV5-6 to TRBJ2-7; the D gene cannot be resolved reliably. This clonotype was obtained from a woman aged 50 to 60 with active or convalescent COVID-19. Sequenced input: peripheral blood. The CDR3 loop reads CASSLGADINEQYF. The DNA sequence is given as TGTGCCAGCAGCTTGGGCGCTGATATCAACGAGCAGTACTTC.